The subject of this entry is one T cell receptor (beta chain). Its antigen is still unknown. Sequencing was performed with immunoSEQ multiplex PCR; in TCRdb, only in-frame clones are kept and a portion is missing. The sample shows tens of thousands of clones, approximately 81% of them seen only once. The data belong to a study of PD-L1 blockade in urothelial cancer. Study conclusions and caveats: Blood clones associated with the tumor expanded more at 3 weeks in durable-benefit patients.

Looked up from germline, CDR1 is SGHRS and CDR2 is YFSETQ. Trimming cost V 4 bases and J 0 bases, with 4 bases left between them. The CDR3 sequence is 12 residues long. Sample time point: pretreatment peripheral blood. This clonotype was obtained from a man in his fifties or sixties with urothelial cancer. Sequences were derived from PBMCs, sampled around atezolizumab (anti-PD-L1) treatment. The chain recombines TRBV5-1 with TRBJ2-5; D is uncertain. CDR3 loop: CASSLYQETQYF. In DNA, the CDR3 is TGCGCCAGCAGCCTGTACCAAGAGACCCAGTACTTC.